The T cell receptor (beta chain) under discussion was sequenced for a study of Ad26.COV2.S vaccination and SARS-CoV-2 variants (dated by TCRdb to 2020 to 2023). For the study in its entirety: Vaccine-arm donors were drawn from COV1001, a multicentre, randomized, double-blind, placebo-controlled phase I-IIa trial of Ad26.COV2.S in healthy adults. Ad26.COV2.S was given intramuscularly at 5x10^10 or 1x10^11 viral particles, as a single shot or as two shots 56 days apart. Investigators did not know the trial group allocation while performing experiments and assessing outcomes. TCRbeta repertoire sequencing served as the tool for gauging how specific and how broad the SARS-CoV-2-reactive T cell receptors were following Ad26.COV2.S vaccination. Participants in the trial were split at random into five groups of five each, receiving low-dose or high-dose Ad26.COV2.S once or twice, or else placebo on both occasions. The TCR-sequenced set comprised approximately 32 samples: approximately 19 Ad26.COV2.S vaccine recipients, 5 placebo recipients and 8 SARS-CoV-2 convalescent individuals. The research as a whole found: The study was not powered to compare responses between vaccine doses or regimens. After vaccination, spike-specific CD8+ and CD4+ T cell responses were reported to show substantial breadth. Comparable non-spike TCR breadth was observed between vaccine and placebo recipients, consistent with only spike being contained in the vaccine. It was noted by the authors that total T cell responses may have been underestimated by the TCR breadth and depth analyses. Higher spike-specific TCR breadth was observed in Ad26.COV2.S recipients than in placebo recipients (P = 0.0014).

A remark on this clone: Its specific antigen is unknown. Base qualities are missing; no much larger clone stands one base away.

Per the publication, the treatment or condition label means: around 19 received Ad26.COV2.S at low or high dose, single or two shots; about five received placebo; per-sample allocation not given. For vaccine and placebo recipients, repertoires were sequenced using samples collected on day 63 after the first injection. Between 29 July and 7 August 2020, Cohort 1b enrolled around 24 adults aged 18-55 years at one site in Boston, USA. Ad26.COV2.S was a replication-incompetent adenovirus type 26 vector that expressed a prefusion-stabilized SARS-CoV-2 spike protein derived from the original Wuhan strain. The immunoSEQ Assay was used to sequence TCRbeta CDR3 regions. After extraction, genomic DNA underwent amplification by bias-controlled multiplex PCR, followed by high-throughput sequencing. In the original analysis: To quantify the absolute abundance of each unique TCRbeta CDR3 region, sequences were collapsed and filtered. Usable DNA was measured by amplifying reference genes present in all nucleated cells, and TCRbeta template counts were normalized to that usable DNA to estimate T cell fraction. Repertoire TCRs were annotated as SARS-CoV-2-specific when V gene, CDR3 amino acid sequence and J gene were exactly matched to a known reactive TCR set. MIRA supplied the reference SARS-CoV-2 TCR set, which was filtered for enrichment in COVID-19-positive ImmuneCODE repertoires so that public or cross-reactive TCRs were removed. Using the MIRA antigens, annotated TCRs were further analysed by specific ORF or by position within an ORF. Depth was the summed frequency of annotated unique rearrangements, while breadth was defined as annotated unique rearrangements over total unique productive rearrangements. Two-sided Wilcoxon rank-sum tests were applied when comparing TCR breadth between groups. TCRdb mirrors the immuneACCESS table, restricted to in-frame sequences. Some clones are absent from its copies; in checked studies, under half trace to an unresolved V gene, and the reason for the others is unknown. V, J and clone size derive from that table, while D and trimming were established from the DNA sequence. Recorded for this sample are fewer than 500,000 clones; over 75% of them occurred a single time. The top ten constitute 10% to 15% of the sample.

CDR1 and CDR2, per the germline V gene, are LGHNA and YNFKEQ. Including the terminal cysteine and phenylalanine, the CDR3 comprises 16 residues. Only the CDR3 region is kept as DNA, spanning 48 bases read in frame from base 1. V is reduced by 4 bases and J by 4 bases, leaving a spacing of 16 bases between them. The input for sequencing was peripheral blood, taken in a trial of Ad26.COV2.S vaccine versus placebo. The rearranged segments are TRBV4-2 and TRBJ2-2, and TRBD1 may be the D gene, going by 6 matching bases. This receptor was taken from a person between 18 and 65 years old who received the Ad26.COV2.S COVID-19 vaccine or a placebo. The DNA is as follows: TGTGCCAGCAGCCCTCGGGCAGGGGATGCCACCGGGGAGCTGTTTTTT. Translated, it reads CASSPRAGDATGELFF.